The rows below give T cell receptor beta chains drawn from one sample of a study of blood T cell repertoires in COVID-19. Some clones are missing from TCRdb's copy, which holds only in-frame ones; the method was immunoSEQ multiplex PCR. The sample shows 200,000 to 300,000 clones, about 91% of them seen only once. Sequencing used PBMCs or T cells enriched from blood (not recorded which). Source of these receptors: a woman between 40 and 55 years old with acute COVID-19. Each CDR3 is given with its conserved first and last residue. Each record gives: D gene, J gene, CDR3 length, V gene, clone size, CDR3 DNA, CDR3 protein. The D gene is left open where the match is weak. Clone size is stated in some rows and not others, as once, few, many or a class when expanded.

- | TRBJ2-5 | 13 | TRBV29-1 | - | TGCAGCGTCGCGAAAGGGGGATCAGGGACCCAGTACTTC | CSVAKGGSGTQYF
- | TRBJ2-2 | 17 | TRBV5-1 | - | TGCGCCAGCGCCCTGGGTGCCTGGCGGACAAACACCGGGGAGCTGTTTTTT | CASALGAWRTNTGELFF
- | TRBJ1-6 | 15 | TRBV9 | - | TGTGCCAGCAGCGTAGAGGAGGGTTTTCGCTCACCCCTCCACTTT | CASSVEEGFRSPLHF
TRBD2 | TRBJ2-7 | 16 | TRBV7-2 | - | TGTGCCAGCGGAAGAGATAGCGGGGGGGCAACCTACGAGCAGTACTTC | CASGRDSGGATYEQYF
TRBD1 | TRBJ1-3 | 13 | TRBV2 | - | TGTGCCAGCAGCCAGGACAGGGGAAACACCATATATTTT | CASSQDRGNTIYF
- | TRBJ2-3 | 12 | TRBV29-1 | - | TGCAGCGTTGAACAGAGCACAGATACGCAGTATTTT | CSVEQSTDTQYF
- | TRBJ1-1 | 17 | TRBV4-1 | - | TGCGCCAGCAGCCAAGTAAGGACGGCGAGGGTCGGCACTGAAGCTTTCTTT | CASSQVRTARVGTEAFF
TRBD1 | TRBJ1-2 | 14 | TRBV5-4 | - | TGTGCCAGCACGGACAGGGGACAAACGCGGGGCTACACCTTC | CASTDRGQTRGYTF
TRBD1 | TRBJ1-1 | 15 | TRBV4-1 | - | TGCGCCAGCAGCCACGGACAGGGGAGGAGCACTGAAGCTTTCTTT | CASSHGQGRSTEAFF
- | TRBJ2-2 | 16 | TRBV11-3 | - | TGTGCCAGCAGCTACTTGGGGCAGGTGGGGACCGGGGAGCTGTTTTTT | CASSYLGQVGTGELFF
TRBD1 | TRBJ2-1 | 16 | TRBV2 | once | TGTGCCAGCAGTTCACAGGGGCTGGAATTCTACAATGAGCAGTTCTTC | CASSSQGLEFYNEQFF
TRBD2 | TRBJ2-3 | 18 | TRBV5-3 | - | TGTGCCAGAAGCTTGGGGACTAGCGGGAGCGAGAGCACAGATACGCAGTATTTT | CARSLGTSGSESTDTQYF
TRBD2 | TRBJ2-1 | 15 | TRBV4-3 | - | TGCGCCAGCAGCCAAGAAGGACTAGTGAGTGGTGAGCAGTTCTTC | CASSQEGLVSGEQFF
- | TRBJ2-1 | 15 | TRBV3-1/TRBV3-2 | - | TGTGCCAGCAGCCAAGGGAGGGACCTAAGTAATGAGCAGTTCTTC | CASSQGRDLSNEQFF
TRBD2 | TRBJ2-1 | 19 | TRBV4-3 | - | TGCGCCAGCAGCCAGGCCGGGACTAGCGGGTGGGGGAGGAAAGATGAGCAGTTCTTC | CASSQAGTSGWGRKDEQFF
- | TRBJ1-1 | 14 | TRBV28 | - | TGTGCCAGCCACAACGGAGGGCGTAACACTGAAGCTTTCTTT | CASHNGGRNTEAFF
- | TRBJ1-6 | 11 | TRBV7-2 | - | TGTGCCAGCAGCTTATCGTCACCCCTCCACTTT | CASSLSSPLHF
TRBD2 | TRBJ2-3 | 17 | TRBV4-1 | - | TGCGCCAGCAGCCAAGATCGGACTAGCGGGAGGGGAGATACGCAGTATTTT | CASSQDRTSGRGDTQYF
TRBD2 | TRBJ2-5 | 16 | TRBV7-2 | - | TGTGCCAGCAGCGGGGGTAGCGGGGTAAGATCAGAGACCCAGTACTTC | CASSGGSGVRSETQYF
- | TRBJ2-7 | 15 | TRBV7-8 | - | TGTGCCAGCAGCCCGGTGACACTAGTCTCCTACGAGCAGTACTTC | CASSPVTLVSYEQYF
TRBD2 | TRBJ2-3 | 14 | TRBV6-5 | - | TGTGCCAGCTTAAAGCGGGGGGGCACAGATACGCAGTATTTT | CASLKRGGTDTQYF
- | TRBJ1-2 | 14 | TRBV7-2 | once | TGTGCCAGCAGCCGGGACACCCTTAACTATGGCTACACCTTC | CASSRDTLNYGYTF
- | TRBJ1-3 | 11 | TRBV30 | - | TGTGCCTGGCCTTCGGGAAACACCATATATTTT | CAWPSGNTIYF
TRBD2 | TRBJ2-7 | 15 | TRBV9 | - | TGTGCCAGCAGCGCGCGGGGGGGCGGCTCCTACGAGCAGTACTTC | CASSARGGGSYEQYF
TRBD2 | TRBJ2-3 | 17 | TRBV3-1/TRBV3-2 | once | TGTGCCAGCAGCCATCGACTAGCGGGAGGGGGCACAGATACGCAGTATTTT | CASSHRLAGGGTDTQYF
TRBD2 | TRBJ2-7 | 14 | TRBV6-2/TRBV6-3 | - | TGTGCCAGCAGCCGACTAGCGGGGGGTTACGAGCAGTACTTC | CASSRLAGGYEQYF